This TCR beta chain was obtained from a study of cytomegalovirus exposure and HLA in healthy donors. Study-level findings and limits: TCR beta V- and J-gene trimming, according to a later analysis, was linked to a missense DCLRE1C variant.

Points on this clone: Its matching antigen is unknown.

The germline V gene has CDR1 LNHNV and CDR2 YYDKDF (reference sequence). The CDR3 is 15 amino acids. V was shortened by 5 bases and J by 6 bases, with 20 bases between the two germline ends. The PCR contained 60 Vbeta and 13 Jbeta primers. This table comes from immunoSEQ multiplex PCR, and its TCRdb copy is limited to in-frame clones, with some not included. The profile shows about 98,000 clones, approximately 70% of them singletons. The sample consisted of PBMCs. This sequence joins TRBV15 and TRBJ2-7, with TRBD1 as a possible D gene (6 bases). The receptor was isolated from a man in his fifties or sixties in good health and CMV-seronegative. In DNA form, the CDR3 reads TGTGCCACCAGCGCGGGCCCTCAGGGGCTCCTCGAGCAGTACTTC. Translating it yields CATSAGPQGLLEQYF.